The rows below give T cell receptor beta chains drawn from one sample of a study of PD-1 blockade in classical Hodgkin lymphoma. Clones were read by immunoSEQ multiplex PCR, and TCRdb kept only the in-frame ones, dropping some. This table holds some 30,000 clones, more than 60% found once. The sample in question was peripheral blood mononuclear cells (PBMCs), obtained before the second cycle of nivolumab. These receptor sequences come from a human donor with classical Hodgkin lymphoma. CDR3s include the opening cysteine and the closing phenylalanine or tryptophan. The D gene is left open where the match is weak.

>14|TRBJ2-3|TRBV6-1|-
CASRKDPGWDTQYF
TGTGCCAGCAGAAAAGACCCGGGTTGGGATACGCAGTATTTT
>14|TRBJ1-5|TRBV2|-
CASSSNWGNQPQHF
TGTGCCAGCAGCTCGAACTGGGGCAATCAGCCCCAGCATTTT